This paragraph reports one T cell receptor (beta chain). With 4 bases removed from V and 6 bases from J, the gap between germline ends came to 6 bases. Per the germline V gene, CDR1 is DFQATT and CDR2 is SNEGSKA (reference sequence). CDR3 length equals 10 residues. The data were obtained in a study of T cell responses to AZD1222 COVID-19 vaccine. Clones were read by immunoSEQ multiplex PCR, and TCRdb kept only the in-frame ones, dropping some. In the table there are approximately 90,000 clones, about 92% of which are singletons. Sequences were derived from peripheral blood, sampled on day 0 of AZD1222 vaccination. The clonotype was recovered from an adult in good health. The genes are TRBV20-1 and TRBJ1-2; no firm D call. The chain's CDR3 is CSAKGNGYTF. CDR3 nucleotide sequence: TGCAGTGCTAAGGGTAATGGCTACACCTTC.